This T cell receptor (beta chain) derives from a study of cytomegalovirus exposure and HLA in healthy donors. Both 60 Vbeta primers and 13 Jbeta primers went into the PCR. Assay used: immunoSEQ multiplex PCR; TCRdb lists only in-frame clones, some missing. The data show around 190,000 clones, 85% seen once. Healthy individuals who donated bone marrow served as the donors. V lost 0 bases, J lost 8 bases, and 10 bases lay in between. The CDR3 has 13 residues. Germline values: CDR1 MNHEY, CDR2 SVGAGI. The receptor was derived from a woman in her forties or fifties in good health and CMV-seronegative. The chain carries TRBV6-5 and TRBJ1-2; D is possibly TRBD1 (5 bases). The sequencing sample was made of PBMCs. The CDR3: CASSYSGREGYTF. CDR3 DNA sequence: TGTGCCAGCAGTTACTCGGGCAGGGAAGGCTACACCTTC.